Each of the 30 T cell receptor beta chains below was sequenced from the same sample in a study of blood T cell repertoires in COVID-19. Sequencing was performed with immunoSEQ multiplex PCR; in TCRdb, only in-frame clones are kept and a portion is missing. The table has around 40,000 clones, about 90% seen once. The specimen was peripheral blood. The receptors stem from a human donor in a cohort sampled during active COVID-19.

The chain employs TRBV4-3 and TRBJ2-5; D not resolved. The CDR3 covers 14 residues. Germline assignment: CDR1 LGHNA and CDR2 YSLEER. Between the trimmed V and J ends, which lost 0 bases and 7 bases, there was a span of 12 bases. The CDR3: CASSQESPPGTQYF. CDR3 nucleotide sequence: TGCGCCAGCAGCCAAGAGTCGCCCCCGGGGACCCAGTACTTC.

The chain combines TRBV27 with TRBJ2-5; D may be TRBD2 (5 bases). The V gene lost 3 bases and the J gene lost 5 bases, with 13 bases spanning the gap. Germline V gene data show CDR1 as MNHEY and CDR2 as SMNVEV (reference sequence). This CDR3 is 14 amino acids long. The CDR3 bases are TGTGCCAGCAGTTTGGGGAGCCTCCCGGAGACCCAGTACTTC. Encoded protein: CASSLGSLPETQYF.

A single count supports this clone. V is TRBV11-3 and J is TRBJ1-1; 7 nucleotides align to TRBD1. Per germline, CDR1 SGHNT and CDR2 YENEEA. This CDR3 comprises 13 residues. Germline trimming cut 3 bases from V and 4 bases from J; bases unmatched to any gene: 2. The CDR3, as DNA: TGTGCCAGCAGCTTCAACAGGGGCACTGAAGCTTTCTTT. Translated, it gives CASSFNRGTEAFF.

DNA of the CDR3: TGCGCCAGCAGCTTGGCCGGGGTGGGACAGGGGGCGCATCGCGAGCAGTACTTC. Translation gives CASSLAGVGQGAHREQYF. This chain links TRBV5-1 with TRBJ2-7; 12 bases agree with TRBD1. Unmatched junction bases numbered 13, after V lost 0 bases and J lost 6 bases. Germline assignment: CDR1 SGHRS and CDR2 YFSETQ. The CDR3 consists of 18 residues.

The CDR3 loop reads CASSNPEQGANYGYTF. The CDR3 bases are TGTGCCAGCTCTAATCCGGAACAGGGCGCTAACTATGGCTACACCTTC. The genes are TRBV5-4 and TRBJ1-2, with D possibly being TRBD1 (6 bases). Trimming shortened V by 7 bases and J by 0 bases, and 19 bases separated the two germline ends. The CDR3 covers 16 residues. In germline, CDR1 is SGHNT, CDR2 YYREEE (reference sequence).

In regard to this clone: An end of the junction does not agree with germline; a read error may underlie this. This CDR3 reads CASSRSFLRVKTEAFF. For the CDR3, the DNA is TGTGCCAGCAGTCGGAGTTTCCTTCGGGTGAAAACTGAAGCTTTCTTT. The gene calls are TRBV27 and TRBJ1-1; D remains unclear. Germline V gene lookup returns CDR1 MNHEY and CDR2 SMNVEV (reference sequence). CDR3 length equals 16 residues.

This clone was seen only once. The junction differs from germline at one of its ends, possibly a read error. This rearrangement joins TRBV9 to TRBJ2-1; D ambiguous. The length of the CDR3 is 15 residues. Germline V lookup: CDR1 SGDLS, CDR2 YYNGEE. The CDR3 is CASSAVESSHNEQFF. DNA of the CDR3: TGTGCCAGCAGCGCAGTGGAGAGCTCCCACAATGAGCAGTTCTTC.

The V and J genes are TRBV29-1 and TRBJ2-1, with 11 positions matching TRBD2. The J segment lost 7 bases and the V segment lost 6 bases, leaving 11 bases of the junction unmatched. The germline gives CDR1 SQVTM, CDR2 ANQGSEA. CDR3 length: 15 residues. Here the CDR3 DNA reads TGCAGCGTGCCCTTTAGCGGGAGGGCCTGGAATGAGCAGTTCTTC. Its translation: CSVPFSGRAWNEQFF.

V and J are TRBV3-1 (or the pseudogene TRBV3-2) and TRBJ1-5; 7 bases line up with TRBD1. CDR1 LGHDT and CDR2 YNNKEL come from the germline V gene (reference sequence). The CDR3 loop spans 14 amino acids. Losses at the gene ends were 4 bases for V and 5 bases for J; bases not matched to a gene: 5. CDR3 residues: CASSRKGADQPQHF. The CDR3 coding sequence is TGTGCCAGCAGCCGCAAGGGGGCTGATCAGCCCCAGCATTTT.

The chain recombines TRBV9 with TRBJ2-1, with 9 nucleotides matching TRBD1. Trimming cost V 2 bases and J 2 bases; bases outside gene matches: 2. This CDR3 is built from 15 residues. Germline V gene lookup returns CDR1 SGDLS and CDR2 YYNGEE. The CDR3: CASSVDRGTYNEQFF. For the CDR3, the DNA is TGTGCCAGCAGCGTCGACAGGGGGACCTACAATGAGCAGTTCTTC.

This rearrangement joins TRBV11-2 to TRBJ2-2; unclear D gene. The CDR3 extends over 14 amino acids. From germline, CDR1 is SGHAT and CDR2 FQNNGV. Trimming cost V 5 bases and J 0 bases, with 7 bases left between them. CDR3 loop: CASSLITNTGELFF. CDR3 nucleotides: TGTGCCAGCAGCCTTATTACGAACACCGGGGAGCTGTTTTTT.

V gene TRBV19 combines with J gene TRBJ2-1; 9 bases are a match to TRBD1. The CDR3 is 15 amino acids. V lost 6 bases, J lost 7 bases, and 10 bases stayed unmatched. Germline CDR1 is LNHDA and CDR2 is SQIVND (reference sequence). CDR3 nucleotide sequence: TGTGCCAGTAGGAACAGGGGGCCCAACTCTAATGAGCAGTTCTTC. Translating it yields CASRNRGPNSNEQFF.

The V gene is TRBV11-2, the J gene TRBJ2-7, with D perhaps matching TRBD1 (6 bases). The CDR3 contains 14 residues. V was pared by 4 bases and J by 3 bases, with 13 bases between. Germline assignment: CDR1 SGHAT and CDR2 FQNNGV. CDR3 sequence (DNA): TGTGCCAGCAGCTCGACAGGAATTATCTACGAGCAGTACTTC. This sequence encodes CASSSTGIIYEQYF.

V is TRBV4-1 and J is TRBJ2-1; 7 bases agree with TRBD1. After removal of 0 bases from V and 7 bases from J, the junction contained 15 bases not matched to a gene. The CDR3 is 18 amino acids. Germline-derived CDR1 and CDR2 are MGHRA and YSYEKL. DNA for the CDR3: TGCGCCAGCAGCCAAGATCTTGGTTTGAGGGGGCGAGGTAATGAGCAGTTCTTC. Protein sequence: CASSQDLGLRGRGNEQFF.

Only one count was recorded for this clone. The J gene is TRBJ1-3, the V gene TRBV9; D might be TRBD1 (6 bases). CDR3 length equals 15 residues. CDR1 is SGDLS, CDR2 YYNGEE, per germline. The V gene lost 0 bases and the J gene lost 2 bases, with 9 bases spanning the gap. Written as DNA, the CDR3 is TGTGCCAGCAGCGTAGCGACAGGTGCTGGAAACACCATATATTTT. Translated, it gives CASSVATGAGNTIYF.

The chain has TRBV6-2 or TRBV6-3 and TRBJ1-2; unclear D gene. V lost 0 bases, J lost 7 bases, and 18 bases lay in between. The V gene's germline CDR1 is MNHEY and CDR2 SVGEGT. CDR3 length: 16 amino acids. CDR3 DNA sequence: TGTGCCAGCAGTTACTCGTTCGGGTCCCCTGGGAGTGGCTACACCTTC. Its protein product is CASSYSFGSPGSGYTF.

The CDR3 loop is CASSQDQEGPRGYTF. The CDR3 DNA sequence: TGCGCCAGCAGCCAAGATCAAGAGGGCCCTAGGGGCTACACCTTC. The rearrangement uses TRBV4-3 and TRBJ1-2; no firm D call. The CDR3 loop spans 15 amino acids. V lost 0 bases and J 8 bases, leaving 16 bases between the germline ends. Per germline, CDR1 LGHNA and CDR2 YSLEER.

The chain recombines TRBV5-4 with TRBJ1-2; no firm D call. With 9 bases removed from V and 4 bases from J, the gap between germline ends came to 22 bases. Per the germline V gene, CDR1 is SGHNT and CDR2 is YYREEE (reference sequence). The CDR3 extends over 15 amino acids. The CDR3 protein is CAIGGQGNGGYGYTF. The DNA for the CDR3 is TGTGCCATAGGAGGTCAAGGGAACGGAGGCTATGGCTACACCTTC. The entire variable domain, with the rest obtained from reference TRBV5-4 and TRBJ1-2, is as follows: ETGVTQSPTHLIKTRGQQVTLRCSSQSGHNTVSWYQQALGQGPQFIFQYYREEENGRGNFPPRFSGLQFPNYSSELNVNALELDDSALYLCAIGGQGNGGYGYTFGSGTRLTVV.

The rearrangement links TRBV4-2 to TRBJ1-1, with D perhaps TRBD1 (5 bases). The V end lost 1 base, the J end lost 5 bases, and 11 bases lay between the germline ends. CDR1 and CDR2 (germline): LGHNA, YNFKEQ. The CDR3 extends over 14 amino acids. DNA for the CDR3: TGTGCCAGCAGCCAAGTCTTGCGGGGGACTGAAGCTTTCTTT. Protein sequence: CASSQVLRGTEAFF.

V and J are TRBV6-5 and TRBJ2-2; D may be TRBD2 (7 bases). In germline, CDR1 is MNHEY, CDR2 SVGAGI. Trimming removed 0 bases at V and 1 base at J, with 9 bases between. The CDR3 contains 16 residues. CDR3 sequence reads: CASSYSGGLNTGELFF. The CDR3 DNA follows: TGTGCCAGCAGTTACTCGGGGGGGCTGAACACCGGGGAGCTGTTTTTT.

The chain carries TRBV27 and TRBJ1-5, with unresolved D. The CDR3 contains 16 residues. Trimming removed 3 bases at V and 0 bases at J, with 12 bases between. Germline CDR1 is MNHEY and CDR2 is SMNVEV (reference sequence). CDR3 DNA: TGTGCCAGCAGTTTTGAAGCGCCTTATAGCAATCAGCCCCAGCATTTT. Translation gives CASSFEAPYSNQPQHF.

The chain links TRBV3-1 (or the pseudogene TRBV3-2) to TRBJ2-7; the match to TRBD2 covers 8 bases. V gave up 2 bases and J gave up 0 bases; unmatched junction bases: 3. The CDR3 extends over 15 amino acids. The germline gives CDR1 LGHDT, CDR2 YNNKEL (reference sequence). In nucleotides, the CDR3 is TGTGCCAGCAGCCAAAAAACTAGCGGCTCCTACGAGCAGTACTTC. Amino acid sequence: CASSQKTSGSYEQYF.

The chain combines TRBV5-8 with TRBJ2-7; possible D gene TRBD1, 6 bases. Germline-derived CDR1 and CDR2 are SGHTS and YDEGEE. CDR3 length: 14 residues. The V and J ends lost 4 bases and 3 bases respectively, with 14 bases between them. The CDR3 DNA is TGTGCCAGCAGCCCCAGGGGAAGGAGCTACGAGCAGTACTTC. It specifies CASSPRGRSYEQYF.

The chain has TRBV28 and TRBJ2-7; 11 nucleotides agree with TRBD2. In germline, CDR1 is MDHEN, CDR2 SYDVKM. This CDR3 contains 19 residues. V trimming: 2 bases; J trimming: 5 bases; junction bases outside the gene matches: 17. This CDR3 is CASSLEFRGAASGRNEQYF. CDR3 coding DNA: TGTGCCAGCAGTTTAGAATTCAGGGGGGCCGCTAGCGGGAGGAACGAGCAGTACTTC.

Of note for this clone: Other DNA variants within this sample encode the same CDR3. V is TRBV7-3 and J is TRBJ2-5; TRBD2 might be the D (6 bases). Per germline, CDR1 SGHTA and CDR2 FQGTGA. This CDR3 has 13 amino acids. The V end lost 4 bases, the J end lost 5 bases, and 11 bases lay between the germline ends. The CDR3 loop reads CASSYGGVETQYF. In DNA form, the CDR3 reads TGTGCCAGCAGCTACGGAGGGGTGGAGACCCAGTACTTC.

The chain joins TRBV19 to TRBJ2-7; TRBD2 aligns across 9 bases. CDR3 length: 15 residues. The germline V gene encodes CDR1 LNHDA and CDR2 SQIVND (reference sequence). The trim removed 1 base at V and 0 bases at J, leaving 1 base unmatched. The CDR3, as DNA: TGTGCCAGTAGTATAGGTAGCGGGGGCTCCTACGAGCAGTACTTC. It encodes CASSIGSGGSYEQYF.

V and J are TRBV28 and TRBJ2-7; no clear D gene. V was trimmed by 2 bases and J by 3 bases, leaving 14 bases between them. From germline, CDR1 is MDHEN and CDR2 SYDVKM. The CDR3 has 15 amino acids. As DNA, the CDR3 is TGTGCCAGCAGTTTAGCGGTCCTCAAAGGCTACGAGCAGTACTTC. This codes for CASSLAVLKGYEQYF.

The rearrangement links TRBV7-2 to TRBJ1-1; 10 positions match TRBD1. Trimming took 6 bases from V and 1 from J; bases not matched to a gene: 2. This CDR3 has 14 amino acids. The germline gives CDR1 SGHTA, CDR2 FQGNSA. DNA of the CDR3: TGTGCCAGCAGTCGACAGGGGGCGAACACTGAAGCTTTCTTT. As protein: CASSRQGANTEAFF.

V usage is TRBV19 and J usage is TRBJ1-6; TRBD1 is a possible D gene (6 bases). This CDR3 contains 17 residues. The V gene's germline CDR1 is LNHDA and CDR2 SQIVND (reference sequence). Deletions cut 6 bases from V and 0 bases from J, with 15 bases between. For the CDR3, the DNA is TGTGCCAGTAGCCCACGAGGGGACAACTCCTATAATTCACCCCTCCACTTT. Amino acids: CASSPRGDNSYNSPLHF. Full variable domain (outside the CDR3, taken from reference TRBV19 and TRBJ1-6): DGGITQSPKYLFRKEGQNVTLSCEQNLNHDAMYWYRQDPGQGLRLIYYSQIVNDFQKGDIAEGYSVSREKKESFPLTVTSAQKNPTAFYLCASSPRGDNSYNSPLHFGNGTRLTVT.

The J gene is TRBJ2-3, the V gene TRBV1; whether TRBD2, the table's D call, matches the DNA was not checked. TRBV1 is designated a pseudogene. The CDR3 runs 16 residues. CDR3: CTSGTRSGRLGDTQYF. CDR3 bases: TGCACCAGCGGGACCCGGAGCGGGAGGCTGGGAGATACGCAGTATTTT.